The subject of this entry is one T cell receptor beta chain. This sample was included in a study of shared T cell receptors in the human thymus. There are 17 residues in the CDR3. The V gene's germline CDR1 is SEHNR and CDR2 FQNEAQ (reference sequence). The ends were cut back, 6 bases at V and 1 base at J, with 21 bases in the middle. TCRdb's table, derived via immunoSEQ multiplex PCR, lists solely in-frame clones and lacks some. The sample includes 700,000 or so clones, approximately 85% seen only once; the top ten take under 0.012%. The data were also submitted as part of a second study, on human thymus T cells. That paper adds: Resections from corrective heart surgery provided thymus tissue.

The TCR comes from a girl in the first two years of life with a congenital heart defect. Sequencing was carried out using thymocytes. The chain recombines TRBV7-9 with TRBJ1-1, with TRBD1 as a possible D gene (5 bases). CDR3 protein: CASRLPNPGLWNTEAFF. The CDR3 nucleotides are TGTGCCAGCAGGTTACCAAACCCAGGGCTTTGGAACACTGAAGCTTTCTTT.